This T cell receptor beta chain came from a study of shared clonotypes between healthy human individuals. Per the authors' pipeline: Junction-only sequences without quality scores were provided by ImmunoSEQ, so filtering was different. Sequencing was performed with immunoSEQ multiplex PCR; in TCRdb, only in-frame clones are kept and a portion is missing. V and J calls and clone size are those listed in that table; D and trimming were worked out from the DNA. The repertoire includes about a million clones, under 80% of them detected once, and 1.4% to 1.5% sits in the top ten. The investigators split CD4+ cells into a CD45RA+ naive subset and a CD45RA-negative memory subset. Germline values: CDR1 MNHEY, CDR2 SMNVEV (reference sequence). The CDR3 sequence is 15 residues long. V was trimmed by 2 bases and J by 0 bases, leaving 10 bases between them.

The TCR sequence derives from a man between 18 and 35 years old in good health. Sequencing was carried out using memory CD4+ T cells sorted from blood. The subset here: CD45RA-negative fraction. The chain links TRBV27 to TRBJ1-2; TRBD1 might be the D (5 bases). DNA of the CDR3: TGTGCCAGCAGTTTAAGCGGGGGAACTAACTATGGCTACACCTTC. Translation: CASSLSGGTNYGYTF.